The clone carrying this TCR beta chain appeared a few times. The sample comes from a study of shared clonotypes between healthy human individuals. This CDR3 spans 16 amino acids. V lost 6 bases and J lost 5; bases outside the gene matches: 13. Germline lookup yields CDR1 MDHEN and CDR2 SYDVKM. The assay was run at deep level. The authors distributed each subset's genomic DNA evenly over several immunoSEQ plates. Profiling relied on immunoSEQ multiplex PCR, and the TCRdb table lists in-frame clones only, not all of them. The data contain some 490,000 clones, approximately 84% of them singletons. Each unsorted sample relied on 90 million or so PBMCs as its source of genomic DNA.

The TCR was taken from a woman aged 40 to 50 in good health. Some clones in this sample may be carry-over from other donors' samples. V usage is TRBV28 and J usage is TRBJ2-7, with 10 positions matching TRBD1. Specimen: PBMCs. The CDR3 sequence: CASRSPSPGQGNEQYF. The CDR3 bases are TGTGCCAGCAGATCACCATCCCCGGGACAGGGGAACGAGCAGTACTTC.